This TCR beta chain came from a study of T cell responses to AZD1222 COVID-19 vaccine. Findings and caveats of the study: CD4 TCRs covered the whole spike, strongest at regions 160-218 and 743-854. Among those given AZD1222, only five or six were seropositive at baseline. Donors were chiefly white British, with a greater number of females, and clonal diversity was perhaps underestimated.

Assay used: immunoSEQ multiplex PCR; TCRdb lists only in-frame clones, some missing. There are 100,000 to 150,000 clones in the sample; roughly 93% occur only once, and 6.6% lies in the top ten. With regard to this clone: Its cognate antigen is unknown.

Germline CDR1 MNHNS, CDR2 SASEGT. V trimming: 2 bases; J trimming: 1 base; junction bases outside the gene matches: 8. CDR3 size: 18 residues. Sample: peripheral blood, taken on day 0 of AZD1222 vaccination. The gene calls are TRBV6-1 and TRBJ2-2; 9 nucleotides line up with TRBD2. This TCR came from an adult in good health. CDR3 DNA: TGTGCCAGCAGTGAATTTAGTCTAGCGGGGATGAACACCGGGGAGCTGTTTTTT. It translates to CASSEFSLAGMNTGELFF.